This TCR beta chain was sequenced during a study of response to subunit inactivated influenza vaccine. TCRdb passed the RT-PCR reads through MiXCR, listing each CDR3 protein once. The sample holds some 570,000 distinct CDR3 sequences, 11% seen once. There are 16 residues in the CDR3. Another study also made use of these data, one on T cells expressing NK-cell markers. According to that study: Beta-chain TCR cDNA was generated via 5'RACE template switching with UMIs. In several experiments, sorting was restricted to alpha-beta TCR T cells by an anti-gamma-delta TCR antibody. In a group of several donors, dominant NKG2C+ clonotypes represented roughly 1.0-7.5% of CD8+ T cells. Several of the donors also had these clonotypes leading their CD3+CD56-NKG2C+ fraction. Clones of NKG2C+ T cells that had expanded were of unclear HCMV specificity.

The sequences come from PBMCs from blood, collected on the day of vaccination. The chain carries TRBV21-1 and TRBJ2-3. TRBV21-1 is labeled a pseudogene. The origin of this receptor is a man aged 50 to 60 who received an inactivated influenza vaccine. CDR3 nucleotides: TGTGCCAGCAGCAAAGCGACCCTACCCAGCACAAGTACGCAGTATTTT. Translated: CASSKATLPSTSTQYF.